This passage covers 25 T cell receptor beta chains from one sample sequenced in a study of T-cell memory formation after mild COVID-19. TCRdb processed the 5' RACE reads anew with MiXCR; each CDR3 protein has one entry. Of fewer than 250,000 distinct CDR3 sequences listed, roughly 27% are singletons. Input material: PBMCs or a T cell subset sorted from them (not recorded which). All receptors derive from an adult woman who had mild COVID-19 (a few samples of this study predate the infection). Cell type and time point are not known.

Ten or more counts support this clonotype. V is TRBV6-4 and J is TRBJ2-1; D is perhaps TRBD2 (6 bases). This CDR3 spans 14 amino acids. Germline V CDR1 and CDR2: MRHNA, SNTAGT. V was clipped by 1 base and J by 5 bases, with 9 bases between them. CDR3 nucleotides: TGTGCCAGCAGTGACTTGGGGGGTAACAATGAGCAGTTCTTC. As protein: CASSDLGGNNEQFF.

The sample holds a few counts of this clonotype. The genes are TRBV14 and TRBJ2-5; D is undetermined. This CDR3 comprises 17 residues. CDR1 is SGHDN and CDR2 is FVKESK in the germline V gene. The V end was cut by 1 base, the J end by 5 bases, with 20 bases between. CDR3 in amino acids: CASSQGGMKGMRETQYF. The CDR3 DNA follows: TGTGCCAGCAGCCAAGGTGGTATGAAGGGAATGCGGGAGACCCAGTACTTC.

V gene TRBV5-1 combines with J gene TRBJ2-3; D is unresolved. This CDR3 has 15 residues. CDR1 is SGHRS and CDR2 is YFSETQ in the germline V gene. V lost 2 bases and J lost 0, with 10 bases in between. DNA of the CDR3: TGCGCCAGCAGCTTCCGGGTCCCTAGCACAGATACGCAGTATTTT. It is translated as CASSFRVPSTDTQYF.

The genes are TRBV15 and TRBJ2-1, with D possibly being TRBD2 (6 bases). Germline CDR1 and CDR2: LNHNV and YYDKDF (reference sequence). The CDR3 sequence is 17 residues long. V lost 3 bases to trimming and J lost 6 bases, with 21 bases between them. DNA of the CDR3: TGTGCCACCAGCAGGGGTCGGGAGAGGGGCCGGGGCAATGAGCAGTTCTTC. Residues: CATSRGRERGRGNEQFF.

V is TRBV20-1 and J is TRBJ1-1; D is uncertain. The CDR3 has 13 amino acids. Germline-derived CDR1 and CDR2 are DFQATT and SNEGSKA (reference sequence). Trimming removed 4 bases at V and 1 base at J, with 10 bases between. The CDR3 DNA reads TGCAGTGCTATTGACTTAAAGAACACTGAAGCTTTCTTT. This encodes CSAIDLKNTEAFF.

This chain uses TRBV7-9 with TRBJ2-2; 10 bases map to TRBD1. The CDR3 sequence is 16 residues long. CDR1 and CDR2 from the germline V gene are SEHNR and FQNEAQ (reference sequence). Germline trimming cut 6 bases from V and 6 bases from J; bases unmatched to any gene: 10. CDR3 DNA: TGTGCCAGCAGGTCTACCGGGACAGGGGCTCCCGGGGAGCTGTTTTTT. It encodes CASRSTGTGAPGELFF. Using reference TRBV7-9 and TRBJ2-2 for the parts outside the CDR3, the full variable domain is DTGVSQNPRHKITKRGQNVTFRCDPISEHNRLYWYRQTLGQGPEFLTYFQNEAQLEKSRLLSDRFSAERPKGSFSTLEIQRTEQGDSAMYLCASRSTGTGAPGELFFGEGSRLTVL.

CDR3 bases: TGTGCCACCAGTCAAGGGAGGCTTCGGGACAATGAGCAGTTCTTC. Translation gives CATSQGRLRDNEQFF. The chain is built from TRBV24-1 and TRBJ2-1, with D possibly being TRBD2 (6 bases). Germline values: CDR1 KGHDR, CDR2 SFDVKD. This CDR3 has 15 amino acids. Trimming shortened V by 6 bases and J by 5 bases, and 16 bases separated the two germline ends.

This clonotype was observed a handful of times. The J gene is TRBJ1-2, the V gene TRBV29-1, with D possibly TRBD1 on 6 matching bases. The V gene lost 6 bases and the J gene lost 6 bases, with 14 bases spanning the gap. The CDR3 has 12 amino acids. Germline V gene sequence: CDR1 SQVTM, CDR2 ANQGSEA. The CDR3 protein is CSVERGDHGYTF. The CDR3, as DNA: TGCAGCGTCGAAAGGGGGGACCATGGCTACACCTTC.

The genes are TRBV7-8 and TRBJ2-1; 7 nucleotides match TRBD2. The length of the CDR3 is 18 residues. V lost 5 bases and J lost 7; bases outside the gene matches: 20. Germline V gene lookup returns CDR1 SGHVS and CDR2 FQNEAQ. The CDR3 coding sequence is TGTGCCAGCAGCCCACCCTGGGGGGGAGGCCCCTCGCCTAATGAGCAGTTCTTC. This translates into CASSPPWGGGPSPNEQFF.

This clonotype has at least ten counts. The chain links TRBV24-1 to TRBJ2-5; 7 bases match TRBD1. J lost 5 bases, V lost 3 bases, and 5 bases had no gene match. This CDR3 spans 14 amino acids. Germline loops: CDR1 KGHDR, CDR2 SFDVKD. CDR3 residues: CATSDTGVSETQYF. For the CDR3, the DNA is TGTGCCACCAGTGATACAGGGGTATCGGAGACCCAGTACTTC.

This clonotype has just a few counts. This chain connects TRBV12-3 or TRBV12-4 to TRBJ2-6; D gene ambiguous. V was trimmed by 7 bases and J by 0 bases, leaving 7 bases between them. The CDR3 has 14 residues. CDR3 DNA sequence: TGTGCCAGCACCCAGGACTCTGGGGCCAACGTCCTGACTTTC. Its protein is CASTQDSGANVLTF.

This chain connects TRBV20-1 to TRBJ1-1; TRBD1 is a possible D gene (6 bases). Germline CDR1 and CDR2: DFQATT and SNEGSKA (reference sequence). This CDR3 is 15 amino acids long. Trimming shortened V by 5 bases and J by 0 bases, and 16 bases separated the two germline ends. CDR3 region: CSAPDGGTMNTEAFF. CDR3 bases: TGCAGTGCTCCCGATGGGGGGACAATGAACACTGAAGCTTTCTTT.

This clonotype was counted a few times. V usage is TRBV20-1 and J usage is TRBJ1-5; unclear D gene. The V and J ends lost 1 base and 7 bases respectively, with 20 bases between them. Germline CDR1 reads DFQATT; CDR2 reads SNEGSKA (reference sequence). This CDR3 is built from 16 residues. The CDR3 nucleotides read TGCAGTGCTAGAGTGTTCGGGGAAAACCCTCTGCAGCCCCAGCATTTT. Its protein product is CSARVFGENPLQPQHF.

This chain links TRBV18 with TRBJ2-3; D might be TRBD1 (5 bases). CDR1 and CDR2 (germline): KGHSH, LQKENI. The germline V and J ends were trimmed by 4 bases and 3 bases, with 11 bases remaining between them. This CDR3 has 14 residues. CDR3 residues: CASSRQIETDTQYF. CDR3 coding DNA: TGTGCCAGCTCACGACAGATTGAGACAGATACGCAGTATTTT.

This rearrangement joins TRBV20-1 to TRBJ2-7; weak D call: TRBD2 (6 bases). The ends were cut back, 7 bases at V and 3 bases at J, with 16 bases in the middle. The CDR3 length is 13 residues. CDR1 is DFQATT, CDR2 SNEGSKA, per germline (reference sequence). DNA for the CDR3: TGCAGTGTCAGGGTCAGGAGGGGCTACGAGCAGTACTTC. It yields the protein CSVRVRRGYEQYF.

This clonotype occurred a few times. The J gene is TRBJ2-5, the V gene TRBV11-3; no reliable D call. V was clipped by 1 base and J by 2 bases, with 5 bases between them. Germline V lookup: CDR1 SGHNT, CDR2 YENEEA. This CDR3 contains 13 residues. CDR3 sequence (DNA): TGTGCCAGCAGCTTAGCCCCACAAGAGACCCAGTACTTC. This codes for CASSLAPQETQYF.

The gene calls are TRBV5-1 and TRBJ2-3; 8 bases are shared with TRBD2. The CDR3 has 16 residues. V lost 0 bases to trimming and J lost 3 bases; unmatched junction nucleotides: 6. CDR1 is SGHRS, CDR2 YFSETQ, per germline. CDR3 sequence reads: CASSLGRGGATDTQYF. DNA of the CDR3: TGCGCCAGCAGCTTGGGACGGGGGGGCGCGACAGATACGCAGTATTTT.

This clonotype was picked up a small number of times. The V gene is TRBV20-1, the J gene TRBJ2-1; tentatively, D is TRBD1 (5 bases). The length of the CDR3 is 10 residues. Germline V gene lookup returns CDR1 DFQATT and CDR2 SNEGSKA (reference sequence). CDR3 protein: CSLTRVEQFF. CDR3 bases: TGCAGCCTGACCAGGGTGGAGCAGTTCTTC.

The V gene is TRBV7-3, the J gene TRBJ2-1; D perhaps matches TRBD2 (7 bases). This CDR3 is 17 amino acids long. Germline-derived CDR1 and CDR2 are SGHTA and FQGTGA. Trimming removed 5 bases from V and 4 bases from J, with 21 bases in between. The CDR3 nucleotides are TGTGCCAGCAGCCCAGGCCCTTATCGGGGGGCTTACAATGAGCAGTTCTTC. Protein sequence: CASSPGPYRGAYNEQFF.

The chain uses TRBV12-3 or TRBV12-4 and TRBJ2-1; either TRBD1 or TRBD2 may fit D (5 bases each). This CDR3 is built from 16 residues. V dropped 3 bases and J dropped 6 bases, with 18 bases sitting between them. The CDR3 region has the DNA TGTGCCAGCAGTTTCTCCGGGACCGATCCCCGCAATGAGCAGTTCTTC. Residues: CASSFSGTDPRNEQFF.

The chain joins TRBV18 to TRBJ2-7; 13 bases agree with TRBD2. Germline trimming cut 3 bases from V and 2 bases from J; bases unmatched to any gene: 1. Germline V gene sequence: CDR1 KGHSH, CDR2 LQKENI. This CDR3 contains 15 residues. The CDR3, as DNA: TGTGCCAGCTCACCCACTAGCGGGAGGGCCTACGAGCAGTACTTC. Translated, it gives CASSPTSGRAYEQYF.

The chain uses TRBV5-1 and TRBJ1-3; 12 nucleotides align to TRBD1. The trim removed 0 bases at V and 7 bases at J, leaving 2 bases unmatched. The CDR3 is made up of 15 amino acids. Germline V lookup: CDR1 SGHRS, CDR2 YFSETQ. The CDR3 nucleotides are TGCGCCAGCAGCTTGGAGGGACAGGGGGCGAACACCATATATTTT. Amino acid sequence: CASSLEGQGANTIYF.

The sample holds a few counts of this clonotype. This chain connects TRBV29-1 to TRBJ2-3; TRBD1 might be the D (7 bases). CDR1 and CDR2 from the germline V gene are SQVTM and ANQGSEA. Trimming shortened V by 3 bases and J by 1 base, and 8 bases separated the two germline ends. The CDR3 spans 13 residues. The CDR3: CSVDRGGTDTQYF. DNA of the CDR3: TGCAGCGTTGACAGGGGGGGCACAGATACGCAGTATTTT.

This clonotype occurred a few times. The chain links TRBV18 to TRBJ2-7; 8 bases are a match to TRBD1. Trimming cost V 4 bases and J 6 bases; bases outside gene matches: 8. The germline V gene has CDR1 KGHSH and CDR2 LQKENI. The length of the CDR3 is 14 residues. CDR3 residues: CASSLGQGVREQYF. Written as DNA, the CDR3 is TGTGCCAGCTCACTTGGACAGGGTGTTCGCGAGCAGTACTTC.

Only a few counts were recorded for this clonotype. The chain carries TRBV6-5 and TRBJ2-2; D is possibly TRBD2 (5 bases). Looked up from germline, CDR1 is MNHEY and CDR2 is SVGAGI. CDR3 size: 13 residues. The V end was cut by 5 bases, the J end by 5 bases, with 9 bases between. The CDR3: CASSRAVTGELFF. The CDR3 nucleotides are TGTGCCAGCAGTCGAGCGGTTACCGGGGAGCTGTTTTTT.